This section outlines one T cell receptor (beta chain) sequence together with its context. Germline V lookup: CDR1 KGHSH, CDR2 LQKENI. Trimming removed 3 bases from V and 5 bases from J, with 9 bases in between. CDR3 length: 13 amino acids. The table came from immunoSEQ multiplex PCR; TCRdb's copy has only in-frame clones and leaves some out. The table includes some 680,000 clones, 60% to 75% detected once. The source of the sample is a study of shared clonotypes between healthy human individuals. Study in general: With ages of 18 to 49, the donors were two women and three men.

Sequenced sample: memory CD4+ T cells sorted from blood. Subset meaning: CD45RA-negative fraction. V usage is TRBV18 and J usage is TRBJ2-3; the D is unclear. The TCR was taken from a woman under 40 in good health. The CDR3 region has the DNA TGTGCCAGCTCACCCCTACCTGGAGATACGCAGTATTTT. Encoded protein: CASSPLPGDTQYF.